The clone carrying this TCR beta chain has a count of ten or more. No antigen is known for it. The data belong to a study of Graves' ophthalmopathy and Graves' hyperthyroidism. Overall study findings and caveats: Sensitivity of around 88% and specificity of around 80% were achieved when a 13-signature model separated ophthalmopathy from stable hyperthyroidism.

Exclusion applied to patients with other autoimmune diseases, uncontrolled infections, pregnancy or lactation. V gave up 5 bases and J gave up 6 bases, with 23 bases separating them. The CDR3 sequence is 16 residues long. Germline V lookup: CDR1 DFQATT, CDR2 SNEGSKA (reference sequence). Investigators amplified TCR beta CDR3 regions from RNA transcripts. HTBI-primed RT-PCR formed the first round, and a multiplex PCR formed the second. TCRdb reprocessed the multiplex PCR reads via MiXCR and lists one record per CDR3 protein. The sample holds about 590,000 distinct CDR3 sequences, 39% seen once. The J gene is TRBJ1-3, the V gene TRBV20-1; D may be TRBD1 (6 bases). The sample taken for sequencing was peripheral blood or thyroid tissue (not recorded which). The sequence came from an adult man with Graves' hyperthyroidism. The CDR3 loop is CSALPLPGELENTIYF. The CDR3 DNA reads as TGCAGTGCTCTACCCCTACCAGGGGAGCTAGAAAACACCATATATTTT.